This entry concerns a single T cell receptor (beta chain). With V trimmed by 6 bases and J by 7 bases, 5 bases remained unmatched. The germline V gene has CDR1 LNHDA and CDR2 SQIVND (reference sequence). The CDR3 has 14 amino acids. Only in-frame clones appear in the TCRdb table, and some are missing; sequencing was by immunoSEQ multiplex PCR. The table shows 380,000 or so clones, with approximately 87% occurring only once. The record originates from a study of blood T cell repertoires in COVID-19. Sequenced: PBMCs or T cells enriched from blood (not recorded which). The chain carries TRBV19 and TRBJ1-6; 8 bases agree with TRBD1. This sequence was found in a man aged 25-45 years who had recovered from COVID-19. The CDR3 DNA follows: TGTGCCAGTAGCCATACAGGGGGAAATTCACCCCTCCACTTT. This encodes CASSHTGGNSPLHF.